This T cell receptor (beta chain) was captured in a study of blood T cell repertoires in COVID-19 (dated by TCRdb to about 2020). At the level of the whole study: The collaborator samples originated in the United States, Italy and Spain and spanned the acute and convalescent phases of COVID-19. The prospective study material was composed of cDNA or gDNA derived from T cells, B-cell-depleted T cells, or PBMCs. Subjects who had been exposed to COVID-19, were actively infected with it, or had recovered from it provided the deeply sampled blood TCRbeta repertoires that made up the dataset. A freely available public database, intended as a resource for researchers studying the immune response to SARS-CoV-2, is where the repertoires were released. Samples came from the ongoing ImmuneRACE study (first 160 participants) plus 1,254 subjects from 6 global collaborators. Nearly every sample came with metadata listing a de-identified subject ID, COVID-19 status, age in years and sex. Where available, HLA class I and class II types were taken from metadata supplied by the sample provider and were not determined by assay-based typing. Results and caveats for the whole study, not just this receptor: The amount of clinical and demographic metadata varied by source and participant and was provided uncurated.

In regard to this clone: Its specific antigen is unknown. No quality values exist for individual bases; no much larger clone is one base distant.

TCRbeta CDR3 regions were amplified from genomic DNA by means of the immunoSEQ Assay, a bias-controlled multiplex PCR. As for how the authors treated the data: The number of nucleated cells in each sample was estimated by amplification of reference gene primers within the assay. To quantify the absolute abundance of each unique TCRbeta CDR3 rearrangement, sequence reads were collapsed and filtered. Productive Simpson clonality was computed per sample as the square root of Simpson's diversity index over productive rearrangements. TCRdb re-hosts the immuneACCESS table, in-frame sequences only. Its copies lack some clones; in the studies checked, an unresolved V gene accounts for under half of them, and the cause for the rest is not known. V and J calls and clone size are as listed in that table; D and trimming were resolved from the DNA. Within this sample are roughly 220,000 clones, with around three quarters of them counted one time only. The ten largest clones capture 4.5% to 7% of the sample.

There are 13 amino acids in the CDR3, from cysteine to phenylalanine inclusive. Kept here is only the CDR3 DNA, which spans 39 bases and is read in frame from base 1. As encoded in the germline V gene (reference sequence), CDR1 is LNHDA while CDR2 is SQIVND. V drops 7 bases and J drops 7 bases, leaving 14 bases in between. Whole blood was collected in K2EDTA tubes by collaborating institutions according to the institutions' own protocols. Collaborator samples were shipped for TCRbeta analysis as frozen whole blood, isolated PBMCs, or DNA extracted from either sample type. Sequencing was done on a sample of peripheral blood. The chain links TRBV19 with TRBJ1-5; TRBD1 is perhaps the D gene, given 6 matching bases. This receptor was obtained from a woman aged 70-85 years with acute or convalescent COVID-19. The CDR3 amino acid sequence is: CASMLRGEQPQHF. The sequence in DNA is TGTGCCAGTATGCTCAGGGGTGAACAGCCCCAGCATTTT. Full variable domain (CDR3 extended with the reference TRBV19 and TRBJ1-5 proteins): DGGITQSPKYLFRKEGQNVTLSCEQNLNHDAMYWYRQDPGQGLRLIYYSQIVNDFQKGDIAEGYSVSREKKESFPLTVTSAQKNPTAFYLCASMLRGEQPQHFGDGTRLSIL.